Listed below are T cell receptor beta chains from one sample, sequenced in a study of patients and donors after allogeneic stem cell transplantation. TCRdb passed the RT-PCR reads through MiXCR, listing each CDR3 protein once. This table has approximately 410,000 distinct CDR3 sequences, 16% appearing once. The sequenced sample was blood, either unsorted or a sorted T cell fraction (not recorded which). Receptors were obtained from a human donor who was either an allogeneic HSCT recipient or a stem cell or donor lymphocyte infusion donor (not recorded which). It is not recorded whose cells these are; they may come from a transplant donor. The CDR3 runs from the conserved cysteine through the conserved F or W. D genes are given only for firm matches. The size of a clone is reported for some rows only, either as once, few or many, or as a class for expanded clones.

CDR3aa	CDR3nt	v_gene	j_gene	abundance	d_gene
CASSYSTGGGDGYTF	TGTGCCAGCAGTTACTCAACAGGGGGCGGGGATGGCTACACCTTC	TRBV6-5	TRBJ1-2	few	TRBD1
CASSLYYGEGTEAFF	TGTGCCAGCAGCCTTTACTACGGGGAGGGCACTGAAGCTTTCTTT	TRBV6-1	TRBJ1-1	few	-
CASSQSLREQGSYEQYF	TGCGCCAGCAGTCAATCGCTTAGAGAACAGGGATCCTACGAGCAGTACTTC	TRBV23-1	TRBJ2-7	-	-
CSVSGVATNEKLFF	TGCAGCGTTTCGGGGGTGGCGACTAATGAAAAACTGTTTTTT	TRBV29-1	TRBJ1-4	-	-
CSASKGPTGREQYF	TGCAGTGCTAGTAAGGGCCCGACAGGGAGGGAGCAGTACTTC	TRBV20-1	TRBJ2-7	-	-
CSASPGQSHNSPLHF	TGCAGTGCTAGCCCGGGACAGAGTCATAATTCACCCCTCCACTTT	TRBV20-1	TRBJ1-6	few	TRBD1
CASSGQGVSYNEQFF	TGTGCCAGCAGTGGGCAGGGGGTTTCCTACAATGAGCAGTTCTTC	TRBV12-3/TRBV12-4	TRBJ2-1	-	TRBD1
CAWSEWGQFNEQFF	TGTGCCTGGAGTGAGTGGGGGCAGTTCAATGAGCAGTTCTTC	TRBV30	TRBJ2-1	-	-
CASSQEGSGTGKSTGELFF	TGCGCCAGCAGCCAAGAAGGCTCTGGGACAGGGAAGTCCACCGGGGAGCTGTTTTTT	TRBV4-1	TRBJ2-2	many	TRBD1
CASSPQGASRGYTF	TGTGCCAGCAGCCCACAGGGGGCGTCCCGAGGCTACACCTTC	TRBV7-8	TRBJ1-2	few	TRBD1
CASNFRLAGETDTQYF	TGTGCCAGCAACTTTCGGCTAGCGGGAGAGACAGATACGCAGTATTTT	TRBV11-2	TRBJ2-3	few	TRBD2
CASRDRGLTEAFF	TGTGCCAGCAGGGACAGGGGGCTTACTGAAGCTTTCTTT	TRBV6-1	TRBJ1-1	-	TRBD1
CASSLDRTYSYEQYF	TGTGCCAGCAGCTTAGATAGGACTTATTCCTACGAGCAGTACTTC	TRBV11-2	TRBJ2-7	few	-
CAPGVYEQYF	TGTGCCCCAGGGGTTTACGAGCAGTACTTC	TRBV21-1	TRBJ2-7	-	-
CSARGTVYEQYF	TGCAGTGCTAGGGGGACAGTCTACGAGCAGTACTTC	TRBV20-1	TRBJ2-7	-	TRBD1
CATSSPRPSGIYEQYF	TGTGCCACCAGCTCCCCTAGGCCTAGCGGCATATACGAGCAGTACTTC	TRBV15	TRBJ2-7	few	TRBD2
CASSAGQGVVTEAFF	TGTGCCAGCAGCGCAGGACAGGGGGTCGTCACTGAAGCTTTCTTT	TRBV6-1	TRBJ1-1	-	TRBD1
CASSPRQGGSYEQYF	TGTGCCAGCAGTCCCCGACAGGGTGGGTCCTACGAGCAGTACTTC	TRBV12-3/TRBV12-4	TRBJ2-7	many	TRBD1
CSARGVGGSSSYNSPLHF	TGCAGTGCTAGAGGTGTAGGGGGCAGCAGCTCCTATAATTCACCCCTCCACTTT	TRBV20-1	TRBJ1-6	-	TRBD1
CLITPLGGGQYEQFF	TGCCTCATAACTCCCTTGGGGGGGGGCCAATATGAGCAGTTCTTC	TRBV29-1	TRBJ2-1	many	-
CASSPGRGWEETQYF	TGTGCCAGCAGTCCAGGGAGAGGTTGGGAGGAGACCCAGTACTTC	TRBV6-1	TRBJ2-5	few	-
CASSRPGGGEKLFF	TGTGCCAGCAGCCGTCCCGGGGGCGGCGAAAAACTGTTTTTT	TRBV5-5	TRBJ1-4	few	-
CASSLRGALSYEQYF	TGTGCCAGCAGCTTACGGGGAGCCCTCTCCTACGAGCAGTACTTC	TRBV7-9	TRBJ2-7	-	-
CASTTRFEQYF	TGTGCCAGCACTACGCGGTTCGAGCAGTACTTC	TRBV7-9	TRBJ2-7	-	-
CATSRAGLAGDFSYNEQFF	TGTGCCACCAGCAGGGCCGGGCTAGCGGGGGACTTCTCCTACAATGAGCAGTTCTTC	TRBV15	TRBJ2-1	-	TRBD2
CASSLTSGSYQQYF	TGTGCCAGCAGCTTAACTAGCGGGAGTTATCAGCAGTACTTC	TRBV7-2	TRBJ2-7	-	TRBD2
CSVGGREFADTQYF	TGCAGCGTTGGTGGGCGGGAGTTTGCTGATACGCAGTATTTT	TRBV29-1	TRBJ2-3	few	TRBD2
CASSEAGGNTIYF	TGTGCCAGCAGTGAGGCGGGGGGAAACACCATATATTTT	TRBV12-3/TRBV12-4	TRBJ1-3	many	-
CASSSDRGNEKLFF	TGTGCCAGCAGTTCGGACAGGGGTAATGAAAAACTGTTTTTT	TRBV12-3/TRBV12-4	TRBJ1-4	many	TRBD1
CASSLTAPNYGYTF	TGTGCCAGCAGCTTGACAGCTCCTAACTATGGCTACACCTTC	TRBV7-9	TRBJ1-2	-	-
CASSYGAYNEQFF	TGTGCCAGCAGTTACGGGGCCTACAATGAGCAGTTCTTC	TRBV6-5	TRBJ2-1	few	-
CASSLVGFLGRGEETQYF	TGTGCCAGCAGCTTAGTGGGTTTTCTGGGCCGGGGGGAAGAGACCCAGTACTTC	TRBV7-6	TRBJ2-5	-	TRBD2
CASSQDRRAEAFF	TGCGCCAGCAGCCAAGATCGGAGGGCTGAAGCTTTCTTT	TRBV4-1	TRBJ1-1	once	-
CASSSGPTYEQYF	TGTGCCAGCAGTTCAGGACCGACCTACGAGCAGTACTTC	TRBV2	TRBJ2-7	many	-
CASSVEGAVQPQHF	TGTGCCAGCAGCGTAGAGGGGGCCGTTCAGCCCCAGCATTTT	TRBV9	TRBJ1-5	-	TRBD1
CASSRDSNEQYF	TGTGCCAGCAGTCGGGACAGTAACGAGCAGTACTTC	TRBV3-1	TRBJ2-7	-	TRBD1
CASSQVGRGSTTDTQYF	TGTGCCAGCAGCCAAGTAGGGCGGGGGTCGACCACAGATACGCAGTATTTT	TRBV3-1	TRBJ2-3	few	TRBD2
CASSLFGETQYF	TGTGCCAGCAGTTTATTCGGGGAGACCCAGTACTTC	TRBV27	TRBJ2-5	few	-
CASSPTPTGVRNEQFF	TGCGCCAGCAGCCCGACCCCGACAGGGGTCCGCAATGAGCAGTTCTTC	TRBV5-1	TRBJ2-1	-	TRBD1
CASSQSKTPYEQYF	TGCGCCAGCAGCCAATCGAAGACACCCTACGAGCAGTACTTC	TRBV4-1	TRBJ2-7	few	-
CASSLGVRGYTF	TGTGCCAGCAGTTTGGGTGTCCGGGGCTACACCTTC	TRBV27	TRBJ1-2	-	-
CASSPPGRQETQYF	TGTGCCAGCAGCCCTCCGGGTCGCCAAGAGACCCAGTACTTC	TRBV28	TRBJ2-5	few	-
CASLPLVGGRNEQFF	TGTGCCAGCCTCCCCCTAGTGGGGGGCCGTAATGAGCAGTTCTTC	TRBV6-2/TRBV6-3	TRBJ2-1	few	-
CATSSQLQGARYNEQFF	TGTGCCACCAGCAGCCAGCTTCAGGGGGCTAGGTACAATGAGCAGTTCTTC	TRBV15	TRBJ2-1	-	TRBD1
CASSPLLAGEPDTQYF	TGTGCCAGCAGCCCCCTCCTAGCGGGGGAGCCAGATACGCAGTATTTT	TRBV7-9	TRBJ2-3	few	TRBD2
CASSVASGSTDTQYF	TGTGCCAGCAGCGTAGCGAGCGGAAGCACAGATACGCAGTATTTT	TRBV9	TRBJ2-3	few	-
CASSQEGDRPTYEQYF	TGCGCCAGCAGCCAAGAGGGTGACAGGCCTACCTACGAGCAGTACTTC	TRBV4-3	TRBJ2-7	few	-
CASSPWGGENPETQYF	TGTGCCAGCAGCCCATGGGGAGGTGAAAATCCAGAGACCCAGTACTTC	TRBV7-6	TRBJ2-5	few	-
CASSYSLAGGEQFF	TGTGCCAGCAGTTACTCCCTAGCGGGGGGTGAGCAGTTCTTC	TRBV6-5	TRBJ2-1	-	TRBD2
CASSLPDASSGNTIYF	TGCGCCAGCAGCTTGCCGGATGCTTCCTCTGGAAACACCATATATTTT	TRBV5-1	TRBJ1-3	few	-
CTSSQDETSEFVTYEQYF	TGCACCAGCAGCCAAGACGAGACTAGCGAGTTCGTAACCTACGAGCAGTACTTC	TRBV1	TRBJ2-7	few	-
CASSVGAGDPYNEQFF	TGTGCCAGCAGCGTGGGGGCGGGAGACCCCTACAATGAGCAGTTCTTC	TRBV9	TRBJ2-1	-	-
CASSHNLMQGANYGYTF	TGTGCCAGCAGTCATAACCTTATGCAGGGGGCTAACTATGGCTACACCTTC	TRBV7-8	TRBJ1-2	once	TRBD1
CPGPPDEQFF	TGCCCGGGGCCCCCCGATGAGCAGTTCTTC	TRBV11-2	TRBJ2-1	-	-
CASSFTGTSYEQYF	TGTGCCAGCAGCTTCACCGGGACTAGCTACGAGCAGTACTTC	TRBV12-3/TRBV12-4	TRBJ2-7	few	TRBD2